This T cell receptor beta chain was sequenced for a study of cytomegalovirus exposure and HLA in healthy donors. Regarding this clone: Its antigen is not identified.

V was cut by 1 base and J by 6 bases, with 4 bases left in between. CDR3 length equals 11 residues. Germline assignment: CDR1 SGHNT and CDR2 YYREEE (reference sequence). TCRdb's copy holds only in-frame clones and misses some; the assay was immunoSEQ multiplex PCR. There are some 150,000 clones in the sample; 70% to 90% occur only once, and almost 3% lies in the top ten. Study results and limitations: Cytomegalovirus-associated TCR beta chains were listed, numbering over 150. Within the roughly 120 validation repertoires, first-cohort TCR clusters tended to co-occur, according to a later analysis. Usually a TCR sequence was rare, but some public TCRs were found in many donors. For cytomegalovirus status, the classifier reportedly gave diagnoses with high specificity and sensitivity.

The sequencing sample was made of PBMCs. The clonotype originates from a man aged 18-30 years in good health and CMV-seronegative. The gene calls are TRBV5-4 and TRBJ1-1, with D hard to call. The CDR3 DNA is TGTGCCAGCAGCTTGCGAGCTGAAGCTTTCTTT. This encodes CASSLRAEAFF. The complete variable domain, with remaining parts taken from reference TRBV5-4 and TRBJ1-1, reads ETGVTQSPTHLIKTRGQQVTLRCSSQSGHNTVSWYQQALGQGPQFIFQYYREEENGRGNFPPRFSGLQFPNYSSELNVNALELDDSALYLCASSLRAEAFFGQGTRLTVV.